This is a list of T cell receptor beta chains from one sample in a study of CD8+CD57+ T cells in acquired aplastic anemia. TCRdb re-derived calls from the reads in MiXCR, one entry per CDR3 protein. This sample has 30,000 to 40,000 distinct CDR3 sequences; 65% to 80% occur once, and the top ten carry over 20%. The specimen was sorted CD4+, CD8+, or CD8+CD57+ T cells (not recorded which) from PBMCs. The source of these receptors is a human donor in good health, serving as a control. The CDR3 runs from the conserved cysteine through the conserved F or W. D genes are given only for firm matches.

d_call,v_call,j_call,cdr3_aa
.,TRBV14,TRBJ1-1,CASSQVGFNTEAFF
TRBD1,TRBV4-3,TRBJ2-2,CASSPGQYTGELFF
.,TRBV19,TRBJ1-1,CASSTGVLTEAFF
.,TRBV20-1,TRBJ1-1,CSVGMNTEAFF
.,TRBV19,TRBJ2-5,CASSIDLWGETQYF
.,TRBV7-9,TRBJ1-1,CASSLDVIEAFF
TRBD1,TRBV7-2,TRBJ2-7,CASSLAGTDSYEQYF
TRBD1,TRBV10-3,TRBJ1-5,CAISDATGGFGVNQPQHF
TRBD1,TRBV7-2,TRBJ2-7,CASSPTGFASYEQYF
.,TRBV10-3,TRBJ1-4,CAISVTGGANEKLFF
.,TRBV2,TRBJ1-1,CASRGNLNTEAFF
.,TRBV4-2,TRBJ1-1,CASSLGVSTEAFF
TRBD1,TRBV30,TRBJ1-2,CAWGRQGRYTF
.,TRBV25-1,TRBJ2-1,CASDGQNNEQFF